This T cell receptor beta chain was retrieved from a study of human thymus T cells (TCRdb year 2020). Study-wide context: TCR alpha and beta repertoires from roughly eight infant thymus samples and four related peripheral blood samples were characterized in the study. Donor ages ranged from roughly 6 to 244 days, and the cohort comprised five or six male and a couple of female infants.

The immunoSEQ multiplex PCR assay was used to amplify the TCRB and TCRAD loci from a standardized amount of quality-controlled genomic DNA. The amplicons spanned the V(D)J region and were long enough to cover the CDR3 and allow V and J genes to be identified. The amplicons were sequenced on an Illumina platform via the commercial immunoSEQ service. As for the authors' bioinformatics: Primer bias and sequencing errors were corrected as previously described, and TCRAD and TCRB definitions were based on the IMGT database. The repertoires were analysed using immunoSEQ Analyzer 3.0 and VDJTools for basic statistics, V/J segment usage, diversity estimates, rarefaction and pairwise overlap. Diversity was estimated using the Chao1, ChaoE, Efron-Thisted, Shannon and inverse Simpson indices, and was also estimated on datasets down-sampled to the size of the smallest sample. For repertoire overlap, CDR3 nucleotide sequence, V gene and J gene had to match strictly, and clustering was done by Jaccard-based multidimensional scaling. TCRdb re-hosts the immuneACCESS table, in-frame sequences only. Its copies lack some clones; in the studies checked, an unresolved V gene accounts for under half of them, and the cause for the rest is not known. That table is the source of V, J and clone size, and D and trimming were worked out from the DNA. The sample includes around 44,000 clones, with 94% observed a single time. The ten top clones hold approximately 0.13% of the sample.

About this clone: The antigen this receptor binds is unknown. There are no base qualities to consult, and no much larger clone falls within one base.

Donors were immunologically healthy infants undergoing open corrective cardiac surgery for congenital heart defects in Finland. During surgery, a small about 0.45-1 mL aliquot of peripheral blood was collected from four of the eight donors. Instead of starting from a fixed cell number, genomic DNA extraction from blood samples used all available leukocytes. ACK lysis buffer was used to remove erythrocytes from blood, and the leukocytes were stored at -70 degrees C as pellets. A QIAsymphony instrument was used to extract genomic DNA from the frozen cell pellets. Overall study results and their limits: Thymus samples yielded on average approximately 800,000 unique TCRB clonotypes, compared with around 91,000 from blood samples. Both the thymic and the peripheral blood repertoires appeared to show biased V and J gene segment usage.

The clonotype originates from a boy younger than two with a congenital heart defect but otherwise immunologically healthy. What was sequenced was blood.

The CDR3 sequence is CASSLASVTDTQYF. DNA sequence: TGTGCCAGCAGCTTGGCTAGCGTCACAGATACGCAGTATTTT. The chain joins TRBV5-6 to TRBJ2-3; matching of 6 bases hints at TRBD2 as the D gene. V is pared back by 0 bases and J by 2 bases, with 7 bases lying between the germline termini. The CDR3 sequence holds 14 residues, the cysteine and phenylalanine included. The CDR3 DNA has 42 bases and is translated from base 1. The germline V gene sets CDR1 to SGHDT and CDR2 to YYEEEE.